Each of the 25 T cell receptor beta chains below was sequenced from the same sample in a study of blood T cell repertoires in COVID-19. Repertoires were generated with immunoSEQ multiplex PCR, while TCRdb's copy carries only in-frame clones and drops some. The sample contains about 220,000 clones, around 87% of which appear only once. Sequenced: peripheral blood. These receptor sequences come from a young woman who had recovered from COVID-19.

The rearrangement links TRBV19 to TRBJ2-7, with D possibly matching TRBD2 (5 bases). CDR1 and CDR2 from the germline V gene are LNHDA and SQIVND (reference sequence). CDR3 length: 15 amino acids. The V and J ends lost 5 bases and 3 bases respectively, with 17 bases between them. DNA for the CDR3: TGTGCCAGTAGTTTAACTCTACACGGGAACTACGAGCAGTACTTC. Amino acids: CASSLTLHGNYEQYF.

This chain joins TRBV27 and TRBJ2-2; the D gene is possibly TRBD1 (5 bases). CDR3 length: 17 amino acids. The V and J ends lost 6 bases and 1 base respectively, with 18 bases between them. Germline CDR1 is MNHEY and CDR2 is SMNVEV (reference sequence). DNA for the CDR3: TGTGCCAGCAGCCCTTTTACCCGGCAGGGGAACACCGGGGAGCTGTTTTTT. Translating it yields CASSPFTRQGNTGELFF.

The chain has TRBV6-5 and TRBJ2-1; 8 nucleotides line up with TRBD2. Trimming took 6 bases from V and 0 from J; bases not matched to a gene: 4. Germline V gene lookup returns CDR1 MNHEY and CDR2 SVGAGI. The CDR3 consists of 15 residues. For the CDR3, the DNA is TGTGCCAGCAGCACGGCGGGGGGCTCCTACAATGAGCAGTTCTTC. It is translated as CASSTAGGSYNEQFF.

This clone has just one count. The chain employs TRBV5-1 and TRBJ1-2; 10 positions agree with TRBD1. The V gene's germline CDR1 is SGHRS and CDR2 YFSETQ. The CDR3 sequence is 15 residues long. After removal of 4 bases from V and 6 bases from J, the junction contained 9 bases not matched to a gene. The CDR3 loop reads CASSVMTGGGNGYTF. Here the CDR3 DNA reads TGCGCCAGCAGCGTAATGACAGGGGGCGGGAATGGCTACACCTTC.

The chain joins TRBV9 to TRBJ1-1; 8 bases are shared with TRBD1. Per germline, CDR1 SGDLS and CDR2 YYNGEE. Unmatched junction bases numbered 9, after V lost 3 bases and J lost 2 bases. The CDR3 has 16 amino acids. The CDR3 loop is CASSAKLGQGNTEAFF. CDR3 nucleotides: TGTGCCAGCAGCGCCAAGCTTGGACAGGGAAACACTGAAGCTTTCTTT.

Only a few counts were recorded for this clone. The chain has TRBV9 and TRBJ1-2; a weak D match, TRBD1 (5 bases). This CDR3 is built from 12 residues. The V gene lost 10 bases and the J gene lost 4 bases, with 14 bases spanning the gap. Germline CDR1 is SGDLS and CDR2 is YYNGEE. CDR3 in amino acids: CAFARALYGYTF. The DNA of the CDR3 is TGTGCCTTTGCCAGGGCCCTCTATGGCTACACCTTC.

This clone was seen more than once but under ten times. The gene calls are TRBV7-6 and TRBJ2-1, with D possibly TRBD2 on 7 matching bases. The length of the CDR3 is 16 residues. V was pared by 5 bases and J by 2 bases, with 16 bases between. From germline, CDR1 is SGHVS and CDR2 FNYEAQ. This chain's CDR3 is CASSGLGGGPYNEQFF. The CDR3 bases are TGTGCCAGCAGCGGTTTAGGCGGGGGCCCCTACAATGAGCAGTTCTTC.

The chain joins TRBV29-1 to TRBJ2-6; 10 bases agree with TRBD1. Germline lookup yields CDR1 SQVTM and CDR2 ANQGSEA. The V and J ends lost 0 bases and 4 bases, in that order; junction bases with no gene match: 6. This CDR3 is built from 17 residues. Here the CDR3 reads CSVEDRGQGRGANVLTF. CDR3 bases: TGCAGCGTTGAAGATCGGGGACAGGGGAGAGGGGCCAACGTCCTGACTTTC.

This clone has more than one count but fewer than ten. The V call is TRBV6-1, the J call TRBJ1-5, with 7 nucleotides matching TRBD1. V shed 3 bases, J shed 6 bases, and the junction held 5 bases outside the gene matches. The CDR3 consists of 14 residues. Germline V gives CDR1 MNHNS, CDR2 SASEGT. The CDR3: CASSDEGGRQPQHF. Written as DNA, the CDR3 is TGTGCCAGCAGTGACGAAGGGGGCCGTCAGCCCCAGCATTTT.

This sequence joins TRBV5-1 and TRBJ2-2; 10 nucleotides match TRBD2. The ends lost 5 bases at V and 2 bases at J; junction bases unmatched: 6. CDR3 length: 16 amino acids. Germline V lookup: CDR1 SGHRS, CDR2 YFSETQ. The chain's CDR3 is CASSSGLAVNTGELFF. The CDR3 DNA follows: TGCGCCAGCAGTTCCGGACTAGCGGTAAACACCGGGGAGCTGTTTTTT.

The chain has TRBV19 and TRBJ1-5, with no clear D. The CDR3 is made up of 12 amino acids. The ends were cut back, 7 bases at V and 6 bases at J, with 10 bases in the middle. Per the germline V gene, CDR1 is LNHDA and CDR2 is SQIVND (reference sequence). CDR3 sequence reads: CASKVRGQPQHF. The DNA of the CDR3 is TGTGCCAGTAAGGTACGAGGTCAGCCCCAGCATTTT.

The rearrangement links TRBV29-1 to TRBJ1-2; a weak D match, TRBD1 (6 bases). Germline V gene data show CDR1 as SQVTM and CDR2 as ANQGSEA. Trimming left V 7 bases short and J 4 bases short, with 19 bases between. The CDR3 covers 14 residues. The CDR3 protein is CSAGGAGPSYGYTF. CDR3 nucleotide sequence: TGCAGCGCGGGGGGGGCCGGTCCTAGCTATGGCTACACCTTC.

This clone was detected many times. V usage is TRBV14 and J usage is TRBJ1-1; possibly TRBD1 for D (6 bases). Germline CDR1 is SGHDN and CDR2 is FVKESK. The CDR3 consists of 14 residues. Trimming pared 3 bases from V and 2 bases from J, leaving 10 bases between. The CDR3 spells CASSHVGQNTEAFF. Here the CDR3 DNA reads TGTGCCAGCAGCCATGTGGGACAAAACACTGAAGCTTTCTTT.

The rearrangement joins TRBV4-2 to TRBJ2-5; 10 bases agree with TRBD2. This CDR3 has 18 residues. The junction had 13 bases not matched to a gene; V was cut back by 1 base and J by 5 bases. Per germline, CDR1 LGHNA and CDR2 YNFKEQ. CDR3 loop: CASSQGGGSGGAGETQYF. CDR3 bases: TGTGCCAGCAGCCAAGGTGGCGGGAGCGGGGGGGCTGGGGAGACCCAGTACTTC.

This chain links TRBV11-3 with TRBJ2-3, with 8 positions matching TRBD1. Germline V gives CDR1 SGHNT, CDR2 YENEEA. The CDR3 totals 17 residues. The J segment lost 4 bases and the V segment lost 5 bases, leaving 14 bases of the junction unmatched. The CDR3 loop is CASSTGTATGAADTQYF. CDR3 sequence (DNA): TGTGCCAGCAGCACGGGAACAGCGACAGGGGCGGCAGATACGCAGTATTTT.

The chain employs TRBV14 and TRBJ1-2; TRBD1 aligns across 7 bases. The trim removed 3 bases at V and 6 bases at J, leaving 7 bases unmatched. Germline lookup yields CDR1 SGHDN and CDR2 FVKESK. There are 14 residues in the CDR3. CDR3 nucleotide sequence: TGTGCCAGCAGCCAGCTTACAGGGGTCGATGGCTACACCTTC. Amino acid sequence: CASSQLTGVDGYTF.

This chain links TRBV7-5 with TRBJ2-3; the table's D call, TRBD2, has no DNA check behind it. TRBV7-5 is given as a pseudogene. CDR3 length: 14 amino acids. The CDR3 here is CVRSLLAPTDTQYF. The DNA for the CDR3 is TGTGTCAGAAGCTTATTAGCCCCGACAGATACGCAGTATTTT.

The J gene is TRBJ2-2, the V gene TRBV3-1 (or the pseudogene TRBV3-2); D possibly corresponds to TRBD1 (5 bases). Germline CDR1 is LGHDT and CDR2 is YNNKEL (reference sequence). Trimming cost V 2 bases and J 3 bases, with 13 bases left between them. This CDR3 is built from 16 residues. The CDR3 is CASSQRVRAYTGELFF. The CDR3 bases are TGTGCCAGCAGCCAACGAGTCAGGGCCTACACCGGGGAGCTGTTTTTT.

V and J are TRBV19 and TRBJ2-4; weak D call: TRBD1 (7 bases). This CDR3 spans 12 amino acids. V lost 6 bases, J lost 9 bases, and 12 bases lay in between. Germline-derived CDR1 and CDR2 are LNHDA and SQIVND (reference sequence). The CDR3 loop is CASRAGGSIQYF. CDR3 sequence (DNA): TGTGCCAGTAGGGCAGGGGGGAGCATTCAGTACTTC.

The V call is TRBV10-3, the J call TRBJ2-6, with a weak D call TRBD1 (5 bases). This CDR3 comprises 19 residues. The germline CDR1 and CDR2 sequences are ENHRY and SYGVKD. With 0 bases removed from V and 1 base from J, the gap between germline ends came to 16 bases. CDR3: CAISESKGRVTSGANVLTF. The CDR3 DNA follows: TGTGCCATCAGTGAGTCAAAGGGGCGCGTTACGTCTGGGGCCAACGTCCTGACTTTC.

The V call is TRBV27, the J call TRBJ1-1; no reliable D call. The germline V and J ends were trimmed by 8 bases and 2 bases, with 9 bases remaining between them. Per germline, CDR1 MNHEY and CDR2 SMNVEV (reference sequence). This CDR3 is built from 12 residues. In DNA form, the CDR3 reads TGTGCCAGCCGTAGTGGTAACACTGAAGCTTTCTTT. It codes for CASRSGNTEAFF.

This clone was detected a few times. The V gene is TRBV6-5, the J gene TRBJ2-2, with D perhaps matching TRBD1 (7 bases). The V gene's germline CDR1 is MNHEY and CDR2 SVGAGI. Trimming took off 9 bases at V and 6 bases at J, with 17 bases between the two ends. The CDR3 is 14 residues long. The CDR3 sequence: CASFAQGRSGELFF. CDR3 DNA: TGTGCCAGTTTCGCACAGGGGAGGTCCGGGGAGCTGTTTTTT.

The chain employs TRBV19 and TRBJ2-7; 12 bases map to TRBD2. Germline V gene data show CDR1 as LNHDA and CDR2 as SQIVND (reference sequence). The CDR3 extends over 17 amino acids. V trimming: 5 bases; J trimming: 4 bases; junction bases outside the gene matches: 12. CDR3 coding DNA: TGTGCCAGTAGTCTTCTTCCTAGCGGGGGGGCCTCGTACGAGCAGTACTTC. This encodes CASSLLPSGGASYEQYF.

CDR3 sequence reads: CSVNLQGSPNYGYTF. Here the CDR3 DNA reads TGCAGCGTTAATCTCCAGGGTTCACCTAACTATGGCTACACCTTC. This sequence joins TRBV29-1 and TRBJ1-2; D is possibly TRBD1 (5 bases). V lost 5 bases to trimming and J lost 0 bases, with 16 bases between them. CDR1 is SQVTM and CDR2 is ANQGSEA in the germline V gene. The CDR3 has 15 residues.

The chain employs TRBV6-5 and TRBJ1-3; D gene ambiguous. Deletions cut 7 bases from V and 1 base from J, with 8 bases between. The CDR3 has 13 residues. Germline V lookup: CDR1 MNHEY, CDR2 SVGAGI. CDR3 sequence reads: CASKAPSGNTIYF. The CDR3 DNA reads TGTGCCAGCAAAGCCCCGTCTGGAAACACCATATATTTT.